This TCR beta chain was documented in a study of human T cells and chemical hapten exposure (TCRdb year 2021). Background on the whole study: For sensitization, 2% DPC in acetone was applied to a 2 cm by 2 cm area of upper inner arm skin. Throughout the roughly 23-week study period, patients were also given weekly therapeutic DPC doses on the scalp. Patch testing was done on the upper back using Finn chambers containing 0.01% DPC, and results were scored after 6 days according to International Contact Dermatitis Research Group standards. The patient cohort, mostly female, included alopecia areata with under or over 50% scalp involvement, alopecia totalis and alopecia universalis. The libraries were sequenced as a pool, and the TCR yield per sample differed mostly because of small variations in library volumes within the pool. The study tracked peripheral blood TCR repertoire changes in vivo during primary and secondary sensitization to the hapten diphenylcyclopropenone (DPC) in alopecia patients. Patient blood was sampled pre-sensitization (week 0) and at 2, 6 and about 24 weeks after DPC sensitization. Roughly 30 alopecia patients provided blood for TCR sequencing at one to four time points (pre-sensitization, 2, 6 and 24 weeks). General conclusions and limits of the study: Repeated subsampling changed both the strength of the expansion versus patch-test correlation and the threshold at which that correlation became significant. DPC sensitization did not change how many TCRs were above 1 in 1000 frequency, and no evidence was found of alterations in global repertoire structure. Expanded TCRs formed significantly more large CDR3 similarity clusters than pre-sensitization or healthy control sets, consistent with antigen-driven responses. Alopecia, a presumed autoimmune disease, was present in all patients, so the immune response of the patients might differ from that of healthy individuals. The number of PT1 expanded TCRs positively correlated with patch test score, significant at thresholds 8, 16 and 32 but not 4.

From V the trimming removes 6 bases and from J it removes 0 bases, while the gene matches leave 5 bases of the junction unaccounted for. CDR1 and CDR2 are drawn from the germline V gene: MDHEN, SYDVKM. The CDR3 covers 15 residues, taking in both the cysteine and the phenylalanine. Of all the DNA, just the CDR3 is kept, 45 bases in frame from base 1. Read against the paper, the sample's time point label means: patch test 1, 2 weeks after DPC sensitization. In light of the paper, this sample's treatment or condition label describes: therapeutic diphenylcyclopropenone sensitization with weekly scalp DPC. At every patch-test visit, the blood draw took place before the patch test was put on. Patients were eligible if aged 18 to 70, diagnosed with alopecia and judged suitable for DPC therapy, and pregnant patients were excluded. Total RNA was extracted from unfractionated whole blood collected in Tempus Blood RNA tubes.

Note on this clonotype: No cognate antigen has been identified for it. Base qualities are not provided; no much larger clone lies one nucleotide away.

The library came from RACE. Sequencing took place on a NextSeq 500. During library preparation, unique molecular identifiers were attached to individual cDNA molecules so that TCRs could be counted quantitatively and reproducibly. Each blood RNA sample was used to sequence both TCR alpha and TCR beta chains. In the original analysis: The median number of TCRs per sample was roughly 94,000, ranging from roughly 20,000 to 700,000. The Decombinator software suite was used to annotate V, J and CDR3 in the TCR reads. For the PS versus PT1 abundance plots, all samples were subsampled to the same number of TCRs (28,000). TCRs were defined as expanded if absent before sensitization and observed at least eight times at the 2-week time point. In-frame beta chains were kept once TCRdb had trimmed the public reads at Q25 with fastp and called clones with MiXCR. Rows matching on CDR3 protein sequence are summarized as one entry with the most common DNA and genes. The authors' filters were not applied to this entry. The sample records about 70,000 distinct CDR3 sequences, about 9.1% of which are singletons. Jointly, the top ten make up 3% to 3.5% of the sample.

This chain joins TRBV28 to TRBJ1-1; TRBD1 fits 9 bases in the junction. Sequencing used whole blood, obtained in connection with sensitization to the hapten diphenylcyclopropenone (DPC). This TCR was sampled from a woman in her thirties or forties with alopecia areata. Some clones in this sample may be carry-over from other donors' samples. The CDR3 reads as follows: CASRQQGAVNTEAFF. The sequence in DNA is TGTGCCAGCAGGCAACAGGGGGCTGTGAACACTGAAGCTTTCTTT.